The rows below give T cell receptor beta chains drawn from one sample of a study of T-cell reconstitution after alpha-beta-depleted transplantation in children. TCRdb redid the calling of the PCR reads with MiXCR, one entry per CDR3 protein. Altogether around 480,000 distinct CDR3 sequences are present, 32% being singletons, with the ten largest covering 2% to 3%. Specimen: PBMCs from the stem cell graft donor, collected from the stem cell graft. These receptors all come from a human donor who donated a stem cell graft to a child with aplastic anemia. The CDR3 runs from the conserved cysteine through the conserved F or W. Each record gives: CDR3 DNA, CDR3 protein, clone size, D gene, J gene, V gene. The D gene is left open where the match is weak. Some rows have no size entry. The others give once, few or many, or a class for an expanded clone.

TGTGCCAGCAGTTACTCGAGTAATCAAGCTAGGGATCGGGAGCTGTTTTTT | CASSYSSNQARDRELFF | . | . | TRBJ2-2 | TRBV6-5
TGTGCCAGCAGCCAAGTCGTTAGCGGGATTGACTACAATGAGCAGTTCTTC | CASSQVVSGIDYNEQFF | few | TRBD2 | TRBJ2-1 | TRBV14
TGCATAGGGTCGGACGGACCTAACGAGCAGTACTTC | CIGSDGPNEQYF | . | . | TRBJ2-7 | TRBV29-1
TGTGCCTGGAACAGCTACTCCTACGAGCAGTACTTC | CAWNSYSYEQYF | . | . | TRBJ2-7 | TRBV30
TGTGCCAGCTCACCTGGCAGCAACACTGAAGCTTTCTTT | CASSPGSNTEAFF | . | . | TRBJ1-1 | TRBV18
TGTGCCAGCAGCTTGCCTCCCTGGGCCGGGCACGAGCAGTACTTC | CASSLPPWAGHEQYF | . | . | TRBJ2-7 | TRBV5-4
TGTGCCAGCAGCTTAATCGGGGGGCGCGGGAGCCCAACCTACGAGCAGTACTTC | CASSLIGGRGSPTYEQYF | few | . | TRBJ2-7 | TRBV7-8
TGTGCCAGCAGTTTCAGGGGAGGCTCACCCCTCCACTTT | CASSFRGGSPLHF | few | . | TRBJ1-6 | TRBV12-3/TRBV12-4
TGCAGTGCGGAGACAGGGGGCTACTATGGCTACACCTTC | CSAETGGYYGYTF | . | TRBD1 | TRBJ1-2 | TRBV20-1
TGTGCCAGCAGTTCCAAGACAAAGGTCCACGAGCAGTACTTC | CASSSKTKVHEQYF | few | . | TRBJ2-7 | TRBV27
TGTGCCAGCAGTGGTAGTACAGACGGGGAATATGGCTACACCTTC | CASSGSTDGEYGYTF | few | . | TRBJ1-2 | TRBV6-4
TGTGCCAGCAGGCAAGGACAGTCTAACCCCTACGAGCAGTACTTC | CASRQGQSNPYEQYF | few | . | TRBJ2-7 | TRBV7-2
TGTGCCAGCAGCACAGGGACTTCCCCCTACGAGCAGTACTTC | CASSTGTSPYEQYF | . | . | TRBJ2-7 | TRBV7-9
TGTGCCAGCAGCTCGAGTTCAGATACGCAGTATTTT | CASSSSSDTQYF | few | . | TRBJ2-3 | TRBV7-2
TGTGCCAGCAGCTTAGGTGGACTAGCGGGATCTAGGGAGCAGTTCTTC | CASSLGGLAGSREQFF | . | TRBD2 | TRBJ2-1 | TRBV7-2
TGTGCCAGCAGCTTAAATTTGGTGGTTAGCACAGATACGCAGTATTTT | CASSLNLVVSTDTQYF | . | . | TRBJ2-3 | TRBV7-2
TGTGCCAGCAGCCCTAACTCGGGGGGCACCAACACTGAAGCTTTCTTT | CASSPNSGGTNTEAFF | . | . | TRBJ1-1 | TRBV7-2
TGTGCCGAAGCTTATAAGAAAGGGGGATTCACAGATACGCAGTATTTT | CAEAYKKGGFTDTQYF | . | . | TRBJ2-3 | TRBV11-1
TGTGCCAGCAGCTGGGGATTTGACTACGAGCAGTACTTC | CASSWGFDYEQYF | few | . | TRBJ2-7 | TRBV11-1
TGTGCCAGCAGCGGGACTAGCGGGAGGAGGGAGCAGTTCTTC | CASSGTSGRREQFF | . | TRBD2 | TRBJ2-1 | TRBV9
TGCGCCAGCAGCCAGGCACTGACAGGTGTTGGCTACACCTTC | CASSQALTGVGYTF | few | . | TRBJ1-2 | TRBV4-3
TGTGCCAGCAGTGATAGGGTCCGGGATACTGAAGCTTTCTTT | CASSDRVRDTEAFF | . | . | TRBJ1-1 | TRBV2
TGCAGTGCTGTAAGGGACAGGACGTTCTTC | CSAVRDRTFF | . | TRBD1 | TRBJ2-1 | TRBV20-1
TGTGCCAGCAGTTATGGCGGGAGGGCCTCCCCCGGGGAGCTGTTTTTT | CASSYGGRASPGELFF | few | TRBD2 | TRBJ2-2 | TRBV6-5
TGCAGTGCTAGAGCGGGAGGGGACTACGAGCAGTACTTC | CSARAGGDYEQYF | . | TRBD2 | TRBJ2-7 | TRBV20-1
TGCGCCAGCAGCTGGCAGGGGCCCGAAGAGACCCAGTACTTC | CASSWQGPEETQYF | . | . | TRBJ2-5 | TRBV5-1
TGTGCCACCAAGGTGGCCGGGGACTATGAAAAACTGTTTTTT | CATKVAGDYEKLFF | few | . | TRBJ1-4 | TRBV10-3
TGTGCCAGCAGTTTTGGCGTGGAACTAGCCAAAAACATTCAGTACTTC | CASSFGVELAKNIQYF | . | . | TRBJ2-4 | TRBV12-3/TRBV12-4
TGTGCCAGCAGCTTAGGGGTTAGCGGGGACCGCAAAAAGTTCTTC | CASSLGVSGDRKKFF | . | TRBD2 | TRBJ2-1 | TRBV7-2
TGTGCCAGCGGCAAGACAGGGACTAACTATGGCTACACCTTC | CASGKTGTNYGYTF | . | TRBD1 | TRBJ1-2 | TRBV6-1
TGTGCCAGCAGCCCCCACGAGGACACCGAAGCTTTCTTT | CASSPHEDTEAFF | . | . | TRBJ1-1 | TRBV9
TGTGCCAGCAGACCAGCCGGATCCTACAATGAGCAGTTCTTC | CASRPAGSYNEQFF | . | . | TRBJ2-1 | TRBV12-3/TRBV12-4